This entry lists 17 T cell receptor beta chains sequenced from one sample in a study of blood T cell repertoires in COVID-19. The method was immunoSEQ multiplex PCR; TCRdb's version includes in-frame clones alone and lacks a portion of them. Of roughly 320,000 clones listed, 90% are singletons. The sample consisted of PBMCs or T cells enriched from blood (not recorded which). Receptor source: a woman aged 25 to 39 who had been exposed to COVID-19.

The CDR3 coding sequence is TGTGCCAGCAGTCCGGGACAGGGCCTCGGCTACACCTTC. Protein: CASSPGQGLGYTF. This chain links TRBV28 with TRBJ1-2, with TRBD1 matching 9 bases. The CDR3 extends over 13 amino acids. CDR1 and CDR2 (germline): MDHEN, SYDVKM. J was trimmed by 8 bases and V by 5 bases; bases with no gene match: 6.

The CDR3: CSVPGTGHNQPQHF. The DNA for the CDR3 is TGCAGCGTCCCCGGGACAGGGCACAATCAGCCCCAGCATTTT. The genes are TRBV29-1 and TRBJ1-5, with 9 bases identical to TRBD1. The V gene's germline CDR1 is SQVTM and CDR2 ANQGSEA. This CDR3 comprises 14 residues. Trimming cost V 6 bases and J 3 bases; bases outside gene matches: 6.

The chain employs TRBV5-1 and TRBJ2-3, with 10 bases lining up with TRBD2. The length of the CDR3 is 14 residues. Germline V lookup: CDR1 SGHRS, CDR2 YFSETQ. V gave up 5 bases and J gave up 4 bases; unmatched junction bases: 4. As DNA, the CDR3 is TGCGCCAGCAGTCTTCTAGCGGGGGCAGATACGCAGTATTTT. This encodes CASSLLAGADTQYF.

V and J are TRBV18 and TRBJ2-6; D gene uncertain. The V gene's germline CDR1 is KGHSH and CDR2 LQKENI. With 3 bases removed from V and 2 bases from J, the gap between germline ends came to 11 bases. The CDR3 totals 16 residues. The CDR3 here is CASSPPIATGANVLTF. The DNA of the CDR3 is TGTGCCAGCTCACCTCCCATAGCCACTGGGGCCAACGTCCTGACTTTC.

The chain carries TRBV5-4 and TRBJ2-7, with 13 bases fitting TRBD2. Germline CDR1 reads SGHNT; CDR2 reads YYREEE (reference sequence). J gave up 3 bases and V 3 bases, and 12 bases lay outside the gene matches. The CDR3 is 18 residues long. The CDR3: CASSSRLAGGQGLYEQYF. CDR3 nucleotide sequence: TGTGCCAGCAGCTCCAGACTAGCGGGGGGCCAGGGGCTCTACGAGCAGTACTTC. Looking up the rest from reference TRBV5-4 and TRBJ2-7 gives the full variable domain: ETGVTQSPTHLIKTRGQQVTLRCSSQSGHNTVSWYQQALGQGPQFIFQYYREEENGRGNFPPRFSGLQFPNYSSELNVNALELDDSALYLCASSSRLAGGQGLYEQYFGPGTRLTVT.

The chain combines TRBV4-1 with TRBJ2-4; 7 bases map to TRBD1. Losses at the gene ends were 4 bases for V and 8 bases for J; bases not matched to a gene: 8. CDR3 size: 14 residues. Looked up from germline, CDR1 is MGHRA and CDR2 is YSYEKL. The CDR3: CASSRIGTGDIQYF. CDR3 coding DNA: TGCGCCAGCAGCCGCATTGGTACAGGGGACATTCAGTACTTC.

The chain has TRBV5-1 and TRBJ1-3; D not resolved. The CDR3 totals 16 residues. Trimming stripped 0 bases from V and 1 base from J, with 11 bases between. Germline V gene lookup returns CDR1 SGHRS and CDR2 YFSETQ. CDR3 DNA: TGCGCCAGCAGCTTGGCCACATACGGGTCTGGAAACACCATATATTTT. It yields the protein CASSLATYGSGNTIYF.

The V and J genes are TRBV6-5 and TRBJ1-3, with unresolved D. Between the trimmed V and J ends, which lost 2 bases and 4 bases, there was a span of 6 bases. The CDR3 spans 13 residues. Germline V gene data show CDR1 as MNHEY and CDR2 as SVGAGI. CDR3 sequence (DNA): TGTGCCAGCAGTTACGGGCAGGGAAACACCATATATTTT. It encodes CASSYGQGNTIYF.

V gene TRBV7-2 combines with J gene TRBJ1-2; possibly TRBD1 for D (6 bases). The germline V gene encodes CDR1 SGHTA and CDR2 FQGNSA. Trimming removed 3 bases from V and 4 bases from J, with 15 bases in between. The CDR3 loop spans 15 amino acids. CDR3 DNA sequence: TGTGCCAGCAGCTTCGGCGGCAGGGGCCCCTATGGCTACACCTTC. Amino acids: CASSFGGRGPYGYTF.

V and J are TRBV27 and TRBJ2-1; a possible D gene is TRBD1 (5 bases). Trimming removed 1 base from V and 7 bases from J, with 8 bases in between. Germline CDR1 reads MNHEY; CDR2 reads SMNVEV (reference sequence). The CDR3 covers 13 residues. CDR3 DNA sequence: TGTGCCAGCAGTTTATTAAGGGGAAATGAGCAGTTCTTC. Its translation: CASSLLRGNEQFF.

The chain employs TRBV5-1 and TRBJ1-6; TRBD1 might be the D (5 bases). Trimming removed 4 bases at V and 7 bases at J, with 15 bases between. CDR1 and CDR2 (germline): SGHRS, YFSETQ. This CDR3 has 15 amino acids. The CDR3 sequence: CASSRFRVTNSPLHF. DNA of the CDR3: TGCGCCAGCAGCAGATTCAGGGTGACAAATTCACCCCTCCACTTT.

In regard to this clone: Other nucleotide sequences from this sample produce the same CDR3. This sequence joins TRBV19 and TRBJ1-2; 8 bases align to TRBD1. Germline CDR1 is LNHDA and CDR2 is SQIVND (reference sequence). The V segment lost 3 bases and the J segment 5 bases; nucleotides outside the gene matches: 5. The CDR3 totals 14 residues. This CDR3 is CASSIRGLSYGYTF. In DNA form, the CDR3 reads TGTGCCAGTAGTATCAGGGGGCTTTCGTATGGCTACACCTTC. The entire variable domain, with the rest obtained from reference TRBV19 and TRBJ1-2, is as follows: DGGITQSPKYLFRKEGQNVTLSCEQNLNHDAMYWYRQDPGQGLRLIYYSQIVNDFQKGDIAEGYSVSREKKESFPLTVTSAQKNPTAFYLCASSIRGLSYGYTFGSGTRLTVV.

The chain recombines TRBV9 with TRBJ2-3; 9 bases agree with TRBD2. This CDR3 is built from 17 residues. Germline V gene sequence: CDR1 SGDLS, CDR2 YYNGEE. The CDR3 region has the DNA TGTGCTATAGGGTCTAGCGGGGTATTCAAGTGCACAGATACGCAGTATTTT. This gives the protein CAIGSSGVFKCTDTQYF.

The chain couples TRBV9 to TRBJ1-5, with D uncertain. The CDR3 extends over 13 amino acids. Trimming removed 0 bases from V and 8 bases from J, with 9 bases in between. From germline, CDR1 is SGDLS and CDR2 YYNGEE. CDR3 region: CASSVAPSEPQHF. CDR3 nucleotides: TGTGCCAGCAGCGTAGCTCCGTCGGAGCCCCAGCATTTT.

The V gene is TRBV19, the J gene TRBJ1-2, with 8 bases that match TRBD1. CDR3 length: 16 residues. V dropped 0 bases and J dropped 5; count of bases not matched to a gene: 8. Germline V gene data show CDR1 as LNHDA and CDR2 as SQIVND (reference sequence). Here the CDR3 DNA reads TGTGCCAGTAGTATAGATCTCAGGGGGCAAGCTTATGGCTACACCTTC. Its translation: CASSIDLRGQAYGYTF.

V is TRBV6-5 and J is TRBJ1-6; the D gene is possibly TRBD1 (5 bases). This CDR3 is 16 amino acids long. Germline loops: CDR1 MNHEY, CDR2 SVGAGI. Between the trimmed V and J ends, which lost 0 bases and 5 bases, there was a span of 11 bases. CDR3 DNA sequence: TGTGCCAGCAGTTACTCGAAGGGGTGGAATAATTCACCCCTCCACTTT. Translation: CASSYSKGWNNSPLHF.

About this clone itself: The germline gene is not matched at one end of the junction; a read error may be the cause. The rearrangement joins TRBV19 to TRBJ1-3; D call uncertain. This CDR3 has 17 amino acids. Germline values: CDR1 LNHDA, CDR2 SQIVND (reference sequence). CDR3 sequence reads: CASSIARATSSGNTIYF. The CDR3 nucleotides read TGTGCCAGTAGCATAGCGAGGGCCACGAGCTCTGGAAACACCATATATTTT.